The clone carrying this TCR beta chain was observed a handful of times. Its antigen is currently unknown. Germline V gene lookup returns CDR1 MDHEN and CDR2 SYDVKM. Deletions cut 8 bases from V and 3 bases from J, with 17 bases between. The CDR3 runs to 15 residues. These data come from a study of T cell responses to AZD1222 COVID-19 vaccine. Study observations and caveats: Unmutated variant regions are reportedly targeted by nearly half of spike-specific TCRs. Spike-specific TCR breadth rose after two AZD1222 doses, and depth rose as well. The study identified only five to seven AZD1222 recipients as seropositive at baseline. Donors, mostly white British, included more females; clonal diversity was possibly underestimated.

Profiling relied on immunoSEQ multiplex PCR, and the TCRdb table lists in-frame clones only, not all of them. The sample records about 90,000 clones, about 87% being singletons. The rearrangement links TRBV28 to TRBJ1-5, with D tentatively TRBD1 (6 bases). The sequences come from peripheral blood, collected on day 0 of AZD1222 vaccination. The sequence derives from an adult in good health. The CDR3 DNA reads TGTGCCAGCGGAACCATGGACAGTCACAATCAGCCCCAGCATTTT. It codes for CASGTMDSHNQPQHF.